The present TCR beta chain was sequenced within a study of monozygotic twins with inflammatory bowel disease. General study findings and limits: IBD patients had lower TCRbeta diversity (inverse Simpson) than healthy co-twins.

The CDR3 loop spans 17 amino acids. For each CDR3 protein, TCRdb gives one entry from its re-call of the 5' RACE reads, without DNA. This table holds more than 120,000 distinct CDR3 sequences. In regard to this clonotype: Its antigen is as yet unknown.

The chain uses TRBV12-3 or TRBV12-4 and TRBJ2-5; there is no DNA to check the TCRdb D call of TRBD1. This TCR came from a human donor with ulcerative colitis or Crohn's disease, or a healthy co-twin of an affected twin (not recorded which). The sequenced sample was blood. The CDR3 is CASSLGRGVGYQETQYF.